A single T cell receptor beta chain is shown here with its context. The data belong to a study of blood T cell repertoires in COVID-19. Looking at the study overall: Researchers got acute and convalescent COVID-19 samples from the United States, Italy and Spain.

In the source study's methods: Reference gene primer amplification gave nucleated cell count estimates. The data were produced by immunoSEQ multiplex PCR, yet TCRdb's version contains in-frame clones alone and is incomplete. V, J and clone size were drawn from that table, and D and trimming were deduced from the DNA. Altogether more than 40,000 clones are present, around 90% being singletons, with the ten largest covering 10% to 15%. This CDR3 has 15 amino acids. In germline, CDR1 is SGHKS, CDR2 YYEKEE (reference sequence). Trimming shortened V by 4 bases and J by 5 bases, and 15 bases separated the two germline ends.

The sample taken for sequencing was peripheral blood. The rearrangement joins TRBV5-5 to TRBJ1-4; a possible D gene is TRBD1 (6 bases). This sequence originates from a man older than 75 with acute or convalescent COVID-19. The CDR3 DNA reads TGTGCCAGCAGCCCCGGGAACAGGGAGAATGAAAAACTGTTTTTT. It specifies CASSPGNRENEKLFF.